The present TCR beta chain was sequenced within a study of blood T cell repertoires in COVID-19. The germline gives CDR1 MDHEN, CDR2 SYDVKM. The V and J ends lost 5 bases and 4 bases respectively, with 18 bases between them. This CDR3 contains 15 residues. Libraries were prepared by immunoSEQ multiplex PCR; TCRdb keeps only in-frame clonotypes and omits some of them. Of some 150,000 clones listed, roughly 82% are singletons. The receptor was derived from a woman in her seventies with acute or convalescent COVID-19. This sequence joins TRBV28 and TRBJ2-7, with D perhaps matching TRBD1 (6 bases). Sequencing was done on a sample of peripheral blood. DNA of the CDR3: TGTGCCAGCAGTCCACGACAGGCCTACCGGTACGAGCAGTACTTC. Its translation is CASSPRQAYRYEQYF.